These 7 T cell receptor beta chains were sequenced from one sample in a study of cytomegalovirus exposure and HLA in healthy donors. Only in-frame clones appear in the TCRdb table, and some are missing; sequencing was by immunoSEQ multiplex PCR. This table holds 100,000 to 150,000 clones, 89% found once. Sequences were obtained from PBMCs. The receptors derive from a woman younger than 30 in good health and CMV-seronegative.

The chain combines TRBV18 with TRBJ1-2; 8 bases map to TRBD1. This CDR3 comprises 18 residues. Germline lookup yields CDR1 KGHSH and CDR2 LQKENI. The V gene end was trimmed by 1 base and the J gene end by 0 bases; junction bases not matched to a gene: 10. CDR3 nucleotides: TGTGCCAGCTCACCACGCCCGACAGGGGCCTACACTAACTATGGCTACACCTTC. Amino acids: CASSPRPTGAYTNYGYTF.

The chain joins TRBV7-9 to TRBJ2-7, with D possibly being TRBD2 (5 bases). This CDR3 comprises 15 residues. Trimming took 1 base from V and 2 from J, leaving 12 bases between them. Germline V gene data show CDR1 as SEHNR and CDR2 as FQNEAQ (reference sequence). This CDR3 is CASSLESAAPYEQYF. The CDR3 nucleotides are TGTGCCAGCAGCTTAGAGTCAGCGGCACCCTACGAGCAGTACTTC.

The chain has TRBV27 and TRBJ1-5; perhaps TRBD1 as D (6 bases). The CDR3 length is 16 residues. Per the germline V gene, CDR1 is MNHEY and CDR2 is SMNVEV (reference sequence). The V gene lost 0 bases and the J gene lost 6 bases, with 15 bases spanning the gap. This CDR3 reads CASSLSQQGMRQPQHF. CDR3 DNA sequence: TGTGCCAGCAGTTTATCGCAACAGGGTATGCGTCAGCCCCAGCATTTT.

J is TRBJ2-4 and V is TRBV11-3; 8 nucleotides align to TRBD1. Trimming at V came to 1 base and at J to 8 bases, leaving 13 bases not matched to a gene. The CDR3 runs 17 residues. Germline values: CDR1 SGHNT, CDR2 YENEEA. Here the CDR3 DNA reads TGTGCCAGCAGCTTAGTCCAGGGGGCCACGGCGAAAGACATTCAGTACTTC. Translation gives CASSLVQGATAKDIQYF.

The genes are TRBV9 and TRBJ2-1; 10 positions match TRBD1. The germline V gene has CDR1 SGDLS and CDR2 YYNGEE. The CDR3 has 15 residues. With V trimmed by 3 bases and J by 8 bases, 8 bases remained unmatched. The CDR3 sequence is CASSGPTGGADEQFF. The CDR3 DNA reads as TGTGCCAGCAGCGGGCCGACAGGGGGCGCGGATGAGCAGTTCTTC.

The rearrangement uses TRBV19 and TRBJ1-1; possible D gene TRBD1, 5 bases. V lost 7 bases and J lost 0, with 9 bases in between. Germline V lookup: CDR1 LNHDA, CDR2 SQIVND (reference sequence). This CDR3 contains 13 residues. The CDR3 sequence: CASKEGMNTEAFF. Written as DNA, the CDR3 is TGTGCCAGTAAGGAGGGGATGAACACTGAAGCTTTCTTT. Drawing the rest from reference TRBV19 and TRBJ1-1, the complete variable domain is DGGITQSPKYLFRKEGQNVTLSCEQNLNHDAMYWYRQDPGQGLRLIYYSQIVNDFQKGDIAEGYSVSREKKESFPLTVTSAQKNPTAFYLCASKEGMNTEAFFGQGTRLTVV.

V usage is TRBV14 and J usage is TRBJ2-5; 7 nucleotides align to TRBD1. Trimming took 2 bases from V and 6 from J; bases not matched to a gene: 6. The CDR3 extends over 14 amino acids. The V gene's germline CDR1 is SGHDN and CDR2 FVKESK. CDR3 sequence reads: CASSQTGVGKTQYF. CDR3 nucleotide sequence: TGTGCCAGCAGCCAAACAGGGGTGGGGAAGACCCAGTACTTC.